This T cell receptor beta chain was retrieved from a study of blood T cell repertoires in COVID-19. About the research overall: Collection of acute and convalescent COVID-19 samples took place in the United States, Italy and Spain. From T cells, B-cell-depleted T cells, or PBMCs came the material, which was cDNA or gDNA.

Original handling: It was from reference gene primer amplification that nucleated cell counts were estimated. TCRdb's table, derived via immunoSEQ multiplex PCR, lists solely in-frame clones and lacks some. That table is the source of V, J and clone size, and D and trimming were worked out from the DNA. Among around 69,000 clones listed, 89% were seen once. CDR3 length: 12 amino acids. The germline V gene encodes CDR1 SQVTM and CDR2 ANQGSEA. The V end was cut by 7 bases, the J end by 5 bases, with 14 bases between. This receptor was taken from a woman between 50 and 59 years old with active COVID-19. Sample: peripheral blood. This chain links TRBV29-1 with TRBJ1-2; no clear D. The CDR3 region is CSGQTSSYGYTF. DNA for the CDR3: TGCAGCGGCCAGACAAGTTCATATGGCTACACCTTC.